This T cell receptor (beta chain) was sequenced in a study of blood T cell repertoires in COVID-19. V was clipped by 5 bases and J by 6 bases; unmatched bases: 4. The CDR3 is 14 residues long. CDR1 is SQVTM and CDR2 is ANQGSEA in the germline V gene. Data came from immunoSEQ multiplex PCR; TCRdb stores just in-frame clones and leaves some out. The sample contains 200,000 to 250,000 clones, 80% of which appear only once. This receptor was identified in a man aged 30 to 39 with acute COVID-19. The chain employs TRBV29-1 and TRBJ1-6, with 10 bases fitting TRBD1. Material for sequencing was PBMCs or T cells enriched from blood (not recorded which). The CDR3 DNA sequence: TGCAGCGTTCCGGGACAGGGGAGTAATTCACCCCTCCACTTT. Protein sequence: CSVPGQGSNSPLHF. Full variable domain (remainder filled in from reference TRBV29-1 and TRBJ1-6): SAVISQKPSRDICQRGTSLTIQCQVDSQVTMMFWYRQQPGQSLTLIATANQGSEATYESGFVIDKFPISRPNLTFSTLTVSNMSPEDSSIYLCSVPGQGSNSPLHFGNGTRLTVT.